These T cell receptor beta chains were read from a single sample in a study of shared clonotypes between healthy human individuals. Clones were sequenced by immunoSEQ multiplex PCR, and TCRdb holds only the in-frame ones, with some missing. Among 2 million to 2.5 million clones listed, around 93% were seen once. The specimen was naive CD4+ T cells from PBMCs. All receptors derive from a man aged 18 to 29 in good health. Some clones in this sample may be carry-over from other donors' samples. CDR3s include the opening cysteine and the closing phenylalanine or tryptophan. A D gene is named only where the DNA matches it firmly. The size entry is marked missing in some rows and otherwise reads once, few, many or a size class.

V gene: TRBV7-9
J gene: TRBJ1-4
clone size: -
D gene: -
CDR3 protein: CASSLDRRATNEKLFF
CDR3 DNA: TGTGCCAGCAGCTTAGATAGACGAGCAACTAATGAAAAACTGTTTTTT

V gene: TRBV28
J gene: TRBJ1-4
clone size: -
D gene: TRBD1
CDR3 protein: CASSLRSGQGDEKLFF
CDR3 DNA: TGTGCCAGCAGTTTACGTTCGGGACAGGGAGATGAAAAACTGTTTTTT

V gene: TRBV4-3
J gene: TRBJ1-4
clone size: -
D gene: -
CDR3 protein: CASSPARGGIGEKLFF
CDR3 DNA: TGCGCCAGCAGCCCAGCCCGGGGAGGGATAGGGGAAAAACTGTTTTTT

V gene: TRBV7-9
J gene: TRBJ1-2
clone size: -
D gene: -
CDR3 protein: CASSPGLGGYTF
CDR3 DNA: TGTGCCAGCAGCCCGGGTCTGGGGGGCTACACCTTC

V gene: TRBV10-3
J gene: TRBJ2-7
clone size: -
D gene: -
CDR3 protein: CAISTAPYEQYF
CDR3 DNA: TGTGCCATCTCGACGGCTCCCTACGAGCAGTACTTC

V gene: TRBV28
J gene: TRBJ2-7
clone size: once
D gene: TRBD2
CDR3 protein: CASSSMTAGVPYEQYF
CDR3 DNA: TGTGCCAGCAGTTCGATGACAGCGGGAGTTCCCTACGAGCAGTACTTC

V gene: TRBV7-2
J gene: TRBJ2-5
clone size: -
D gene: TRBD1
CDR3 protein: CASSFDRGLGETQYF
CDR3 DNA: TGTGCCAGCAGCTTCGACAGGGGGCTAGGAGAGACCCAGTACTTC

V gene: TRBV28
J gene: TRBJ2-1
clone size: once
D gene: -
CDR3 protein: CASSSRSPLDRPYNEQFF
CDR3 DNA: TGTGCCAGCAGTTCACGATCCCCCTTAGACAGGCCCTACAATGAGCAGTTCTTC

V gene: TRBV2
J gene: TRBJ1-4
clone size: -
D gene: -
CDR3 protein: CASSEVHTTNEKLFF
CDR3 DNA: TGTGCCAGCAGTGAGGTCCATACAACTAATGAAAAACTGTTTTTT

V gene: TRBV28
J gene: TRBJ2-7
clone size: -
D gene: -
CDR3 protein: CASSYSPGENYEQYF
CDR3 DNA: TGTGCCAGCAGCTATTCTCCGGGAGAAAACTACGAGCAGTACTTC

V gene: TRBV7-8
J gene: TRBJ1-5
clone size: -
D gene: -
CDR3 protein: CASCLTGAGQPQHF
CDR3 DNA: TGTGCCAGCTGCCTGACGGGGGCGGGACAGCCCCAGCATTTT

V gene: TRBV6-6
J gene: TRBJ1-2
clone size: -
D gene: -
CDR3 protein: CASSTLLGQRNYGYTF
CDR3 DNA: TGTGCCAGCAGCACCCTTCTTGGACAGCGAAACTATGGCTACACCTTC

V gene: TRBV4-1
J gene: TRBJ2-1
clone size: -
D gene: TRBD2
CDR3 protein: CASSPGTSGTVNEQFF
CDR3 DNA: TGCGCCAGCAGCCCTGGGACTAGCGGGACGGTCAATGAGCAGTTCTTC

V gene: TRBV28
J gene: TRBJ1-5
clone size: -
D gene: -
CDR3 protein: CASIRFPPGNQPQHF
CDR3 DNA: TGTGCCAGCATCCGTTTCCCGCCGGGCAATCAGCCCCAGCATTTT

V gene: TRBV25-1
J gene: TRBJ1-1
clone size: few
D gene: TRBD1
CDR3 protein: CARGQGSEAFF
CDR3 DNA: TGTGCCAGGGGACAGGGGTCTGAAGCTTTCTTT

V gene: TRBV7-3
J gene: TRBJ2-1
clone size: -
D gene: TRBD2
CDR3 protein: CASSREREGEQFF
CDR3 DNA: TGTGCCAGCAGCCGGGAGAGGGAGGGTGAGCAGTTCTTC

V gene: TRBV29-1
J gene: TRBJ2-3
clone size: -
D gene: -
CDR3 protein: CSVNRGLAFRAQYF
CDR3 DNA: TGCAGCGTTAATAGGGGACTCGCGTTTCGGGCGCAGTATTTT

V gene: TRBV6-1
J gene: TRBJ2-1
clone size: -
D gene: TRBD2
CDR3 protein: CASRGGLAEVNEQFF
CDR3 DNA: TGTGCCAGCAGGGGGGGACTAGCGGAGGTCAATGAGCAGTTCTTC

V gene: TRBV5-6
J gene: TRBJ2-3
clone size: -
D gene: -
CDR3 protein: CASRGRRFTDTQYF
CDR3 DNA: TGTGCCAGCAGGGGGAGACGCTTCACAGATACGCAGTATTTT

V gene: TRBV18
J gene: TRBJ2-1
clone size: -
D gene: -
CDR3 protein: CASSPIFSGSHNEQFF
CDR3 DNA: TGTGCCAGCTCACCAATCTTCAGCGGCTCCCACAATGAGCAGTTCTTC

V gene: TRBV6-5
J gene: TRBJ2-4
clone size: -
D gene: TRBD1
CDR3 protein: CASSRTGGIWNIQYF
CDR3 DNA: TGTGCCAGCAGCCGGACAGGGGGGATATGGAACATTCAGTACTTC

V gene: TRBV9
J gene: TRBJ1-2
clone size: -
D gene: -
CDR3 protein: CASSVEVGSYSYTF
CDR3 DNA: TGTGCCAGCAGCGTAGAGGTGGGTAGCTATAGCTACACCTTC

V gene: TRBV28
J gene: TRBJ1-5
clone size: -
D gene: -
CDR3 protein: CASNKAGPGGNQPQHF
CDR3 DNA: TGTGCCAGCAATAAGGCGGGACCGGGAGGCAATCAGCCCCAGCATTTT

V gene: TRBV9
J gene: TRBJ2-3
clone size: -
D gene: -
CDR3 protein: CASSSEGGRSTDTQYF
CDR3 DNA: TGTGCCAGCAGCTCCGAGGGGGGCCGGAGCACAGATACGCAGTATTTT

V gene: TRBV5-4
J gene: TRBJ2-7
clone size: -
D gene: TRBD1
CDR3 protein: CASSTPGTGLYEQYF
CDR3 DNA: TGTGCCAGCAGCACCCCCGGGACAGGGTTATACGAGCAGTACTTC

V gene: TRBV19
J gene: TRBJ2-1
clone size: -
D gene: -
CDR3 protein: CASSIGLASIIGQFF
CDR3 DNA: TGTGCCAGTAGTATCGGGCTAGCTAGCATCATCGGGCAGTTCTTC

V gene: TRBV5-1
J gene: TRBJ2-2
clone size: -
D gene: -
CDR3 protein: CASSKGENTGELFF
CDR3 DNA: TGCGCCAGCTCCAAGGGGGAGAACACCGGGGAGCTGTTTTTT

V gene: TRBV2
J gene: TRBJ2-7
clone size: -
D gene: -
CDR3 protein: CASRENRQDFYEQYF
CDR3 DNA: TGTGCCAGCAGGGAAAACCGACAGGATTTCTACGAGCAGTACTTC

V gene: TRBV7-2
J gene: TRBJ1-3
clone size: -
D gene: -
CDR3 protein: CASSLERLSGNTIYF
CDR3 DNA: TGTGCCAGCAGCTTAGAGAGGCTCTCTGGAAACACCATATATTTT

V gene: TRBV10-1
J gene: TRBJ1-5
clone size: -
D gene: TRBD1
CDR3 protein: CARGTGDQPQHF
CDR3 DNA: TGCGCCCGGGGGACAGGGGATCAGCCCCAGCATTTT

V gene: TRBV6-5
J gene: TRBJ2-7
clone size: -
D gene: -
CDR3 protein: CASSFFGDYEQYF
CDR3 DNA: TGTGCCAGCAGTTTCTTTGGGGACTACGAGCAGTACTTC

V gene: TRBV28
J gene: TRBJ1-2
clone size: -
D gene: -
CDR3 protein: CASSFPSLSTVYGYTF
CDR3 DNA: TGTGCCAGCAGTTTCCCCTCACTCTCGACAGTCTATGGCTACACCTTC

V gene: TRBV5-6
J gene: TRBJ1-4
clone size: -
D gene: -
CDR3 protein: CASSLVGEKLFF
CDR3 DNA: TGTGCCAGCAGCTTGGTGGGAGAAAAACTGTTTTTT

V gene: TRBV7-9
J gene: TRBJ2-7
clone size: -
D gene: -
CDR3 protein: CASSPTGTRPPEQYF
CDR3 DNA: TGTGCCAGCAGCCCAACCGGGACCCGACCGCCCGAGCAGTACTTC

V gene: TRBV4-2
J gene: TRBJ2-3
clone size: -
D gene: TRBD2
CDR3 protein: CASSLTDYRGDTDTQYF
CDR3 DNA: TGTGCCAGCAGTCTCACCGACTACCGGGGGGACACAGATACGCAGTATTTT

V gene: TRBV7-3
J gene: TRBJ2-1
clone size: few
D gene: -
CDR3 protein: CASSLTSGAVAEQFF
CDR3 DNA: TGTGCCAGCAGCTTAACGAGTGGGGCAGTAGCTGAGCAGTTCTTC

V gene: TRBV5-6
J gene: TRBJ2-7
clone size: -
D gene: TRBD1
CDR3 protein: CASSFDRADREVYEQYF
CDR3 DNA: TGTGCCAGCAGCTTTGACAGGGCGGACCGAGAAGTTTACGAGCAGTACTTC

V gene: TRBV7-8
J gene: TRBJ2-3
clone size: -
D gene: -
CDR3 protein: CASSPRVLSLTIASTDTQYF
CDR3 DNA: TGTGCCAGCAGTCCGAGGGTTCTTAGCTTAACTATTGCTAGCACAGATACGCAGTATTTT

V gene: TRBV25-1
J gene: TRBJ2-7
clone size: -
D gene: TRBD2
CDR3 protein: CASTTGPSGSRAYEQYF
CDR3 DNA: TGTGCCAGCACTACGGGGCCTAGCGGGAGTCGGGCCTACGAGCAGTACTTC

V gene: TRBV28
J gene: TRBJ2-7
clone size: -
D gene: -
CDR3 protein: CASSLRRRVSLEQYF
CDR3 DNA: TGTGCCAGCAGTTTGCGGCGCAGGGTTTCCCTCGAGCAGTACTTC

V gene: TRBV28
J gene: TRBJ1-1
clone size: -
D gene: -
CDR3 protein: CATDKEGLQAFF
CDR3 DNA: TGTGCCACCGATAAGGAGGGATTGCAAGCTTTCTTT

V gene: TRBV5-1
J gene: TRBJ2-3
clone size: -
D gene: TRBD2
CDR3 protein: CASSLPSVAGSTDTQYF
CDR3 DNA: TGCGCCAGCAGCCTGCCCTCCGTAGCGGGATCAACAGATACGCAGTATTTT

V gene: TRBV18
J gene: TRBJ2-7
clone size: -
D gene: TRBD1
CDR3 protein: CASSPGGEQYF
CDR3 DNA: TGTGCCAGCTCTCCAGGGGGCGAGCAGTACTTC

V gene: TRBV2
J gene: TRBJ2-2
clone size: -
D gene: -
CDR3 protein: CASSDAGGELFF
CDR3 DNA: TGTGCCAGCAGTGATGCTGGCGGGGAGCTGTTTTTT

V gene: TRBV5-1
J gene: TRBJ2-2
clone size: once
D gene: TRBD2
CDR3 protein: CASSPRTSGRANTGELFF
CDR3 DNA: TGCGCCAGCAGCCCTCGGACTAGCGGGAGGGCGAACACCGGGGAGCTGTTTTTT

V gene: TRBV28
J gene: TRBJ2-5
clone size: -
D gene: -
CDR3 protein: CAIQPYLGETQYF
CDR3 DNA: TGTGCCATCCAGCCATATCTCGGGGAGACCCAGTACTTC

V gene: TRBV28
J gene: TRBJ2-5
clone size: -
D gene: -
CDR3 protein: CASGRSQETQYF
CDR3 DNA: TGTGCCAGCGGCAGGTCCCAAGAGACCCAGTACTTC

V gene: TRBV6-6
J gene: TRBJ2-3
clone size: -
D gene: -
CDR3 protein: CATKGGQVLRTDTQYF
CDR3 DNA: TGTGCCACCAAAGGGGGGCAGGTACTCCGCACAGATACGCAGTATTTT

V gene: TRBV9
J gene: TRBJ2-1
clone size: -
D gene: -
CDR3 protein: CASSVQPSSNEQFF
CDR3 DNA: TGTGCCAGCAGCGTACAGCCTAGCAGCAATGAGCAGTTCTTC

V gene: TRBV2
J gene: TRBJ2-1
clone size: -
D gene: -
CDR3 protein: CASSEVTRNYNEQFF
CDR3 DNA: TGTGCCAGCAGTGAGGTGACTAGAAACTACAATGAGCAGTTCTTC